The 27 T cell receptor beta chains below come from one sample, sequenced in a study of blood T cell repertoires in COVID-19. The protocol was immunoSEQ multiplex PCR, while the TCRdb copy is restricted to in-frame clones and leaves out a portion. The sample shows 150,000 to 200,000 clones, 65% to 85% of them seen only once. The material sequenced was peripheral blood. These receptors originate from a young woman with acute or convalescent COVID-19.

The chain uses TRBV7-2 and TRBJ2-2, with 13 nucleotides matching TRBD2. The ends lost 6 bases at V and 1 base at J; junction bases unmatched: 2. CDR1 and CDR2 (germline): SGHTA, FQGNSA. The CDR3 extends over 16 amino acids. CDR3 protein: CASSWTSGGNTGELFF. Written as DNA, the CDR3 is TGTGCCAGCAGTTGGACTAGCGGGGGGAACACCGGGGAGCTGTTTTTT.

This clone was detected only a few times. This CDR3 reads CASSLSGGGNEQFF. As DNA, the CDR3 is TGTGCCAGCAGTTTATCAGGGGGCGGGAATGAGCAGTTCTTC. The chain recombines TRBV27 with TRBJ2-1; 7 positions agree with TRBD1. Germline V CDR1 and CDR2: MNHEY, SMNVEV (reference sequence). The CDR3 is made up of 14 amino acids. V lost 0 bases, J lost 7 bases, and 3 bases stayed unmatched.

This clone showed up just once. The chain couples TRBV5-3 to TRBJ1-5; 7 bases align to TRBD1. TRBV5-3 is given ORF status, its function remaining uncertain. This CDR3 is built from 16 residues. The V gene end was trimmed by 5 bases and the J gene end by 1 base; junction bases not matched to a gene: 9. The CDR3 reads CARSYGTEKSNQPQHF. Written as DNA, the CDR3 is TGTGCCAGAAGTTATGGGACAGAAAAAAGCAATCAGCCCCAGCATTTT.

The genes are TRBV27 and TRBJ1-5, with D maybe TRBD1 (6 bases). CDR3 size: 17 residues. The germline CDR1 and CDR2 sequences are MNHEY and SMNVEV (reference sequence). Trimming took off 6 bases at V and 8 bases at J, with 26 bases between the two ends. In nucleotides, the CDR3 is TGTGCCAGCAGGAAGCAGGGGCGGATGACCGCTTGGGAGCCCCAGCATTTT. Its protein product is CASRKQGRMTAWEPQHF.

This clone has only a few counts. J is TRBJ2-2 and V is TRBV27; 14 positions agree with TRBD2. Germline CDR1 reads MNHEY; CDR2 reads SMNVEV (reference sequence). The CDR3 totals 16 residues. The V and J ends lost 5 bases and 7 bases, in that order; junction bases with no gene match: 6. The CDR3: CASSMTSGRAGGELFF. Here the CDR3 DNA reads TGTGCCAGCAGTATGACTAGCGGGAGGGCCGGCGGGGAGCTGTTTTTT.

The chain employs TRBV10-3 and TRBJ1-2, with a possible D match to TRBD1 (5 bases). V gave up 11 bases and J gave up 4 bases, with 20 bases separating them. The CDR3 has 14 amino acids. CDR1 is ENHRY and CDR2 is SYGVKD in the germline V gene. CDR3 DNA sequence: TGTGCCTCGAGACTCGACAGTCTGGCCTATGGCTACACCTTC. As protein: CASRLDSLAYGYTF.

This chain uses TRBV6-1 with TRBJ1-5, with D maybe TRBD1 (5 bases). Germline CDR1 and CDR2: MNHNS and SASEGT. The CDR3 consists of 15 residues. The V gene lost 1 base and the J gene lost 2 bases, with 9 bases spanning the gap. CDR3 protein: CASSEVGGGNQPQHF. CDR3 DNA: TGTGCCAGCAGTGAAGTGGGGGGAGGCAATCAGCCCCAGCATTTT.

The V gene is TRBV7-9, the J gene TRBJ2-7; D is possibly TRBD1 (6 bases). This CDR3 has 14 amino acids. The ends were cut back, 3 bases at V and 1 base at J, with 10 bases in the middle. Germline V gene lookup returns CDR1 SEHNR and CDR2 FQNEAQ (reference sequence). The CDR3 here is CASSFGTRSYEQYF. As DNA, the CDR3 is TGTGCCAGCAGCTTTGGGACAAGATCCTACGAGCAGTACTTC.

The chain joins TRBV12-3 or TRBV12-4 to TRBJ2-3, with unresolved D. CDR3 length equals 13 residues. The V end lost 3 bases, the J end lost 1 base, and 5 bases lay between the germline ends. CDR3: CASSLARTDTQYF. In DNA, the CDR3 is TGTGCCAGCAGTTTGGCTCGCACAGATACGCAGTATTTT.

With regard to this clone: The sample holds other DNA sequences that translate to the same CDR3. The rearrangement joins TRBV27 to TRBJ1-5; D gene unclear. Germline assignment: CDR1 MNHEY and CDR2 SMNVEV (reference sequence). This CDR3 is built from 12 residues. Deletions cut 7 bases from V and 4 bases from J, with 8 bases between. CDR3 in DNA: TGTGCCAGCACGACGGGTAATCAGCCCCAGCATTTT. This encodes CASTTGNQPQHF.

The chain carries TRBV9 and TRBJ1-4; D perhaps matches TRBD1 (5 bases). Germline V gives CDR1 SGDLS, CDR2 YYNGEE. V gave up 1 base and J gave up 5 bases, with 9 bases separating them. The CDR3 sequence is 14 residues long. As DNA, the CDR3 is TGTGCCAGCAGCGTACGACAGCAAAATGAAAAACTGTTTTTT. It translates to CASSVRQQNEKLFF.

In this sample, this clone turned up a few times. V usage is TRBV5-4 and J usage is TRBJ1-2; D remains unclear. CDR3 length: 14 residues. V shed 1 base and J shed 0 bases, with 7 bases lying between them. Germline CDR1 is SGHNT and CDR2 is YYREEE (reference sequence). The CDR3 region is CASSLPGPNYGYTF. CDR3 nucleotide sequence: TGTGCCAGCAGCTTGCCAGGCCCTAACTATGGCTACACCTTC.

The CDR3 DNA reads as TGTGCCAGCAGTTCCCCGGGACTAGCGGGAACCGGGGAGCTGTTTTTT. Its translation is CASSSPGLAGTGELFF. The J gene is TRBJ2-2, the V gene TRBV28, with 13 nucleotides matching TRBD2. V lost 4 bases and J lost 5; bases outside the gene matches: 4. This CDR3 region has 16 residues. Germline CDR1 MDHEN, CDR2 SYDVKM.

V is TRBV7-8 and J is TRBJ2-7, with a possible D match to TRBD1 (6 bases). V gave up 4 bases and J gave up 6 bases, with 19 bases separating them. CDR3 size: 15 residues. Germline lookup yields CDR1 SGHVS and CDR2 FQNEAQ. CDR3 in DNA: TGTGCCAGCAGCTCATCCCCGGGACACCCCGTCGAGCAGTACTTC. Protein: CASSSSPGHPVEQYF.

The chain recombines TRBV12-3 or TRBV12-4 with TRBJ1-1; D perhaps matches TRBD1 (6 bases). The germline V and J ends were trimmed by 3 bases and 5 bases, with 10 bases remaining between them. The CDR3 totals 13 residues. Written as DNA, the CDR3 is TGTGCCAGCAGTTTGAACACAGGGACTGAAGCTTTCTTT. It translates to CASSLNTGTEAFF.

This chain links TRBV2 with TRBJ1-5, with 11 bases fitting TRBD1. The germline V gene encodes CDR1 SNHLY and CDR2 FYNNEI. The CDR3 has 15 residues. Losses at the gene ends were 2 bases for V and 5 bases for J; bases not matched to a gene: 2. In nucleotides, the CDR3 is TGTGCCAGCAGTGAATGGACAGGGGGCGATCAGCCCCAGCATTTT. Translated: CASSEWTGGDQPQHF.

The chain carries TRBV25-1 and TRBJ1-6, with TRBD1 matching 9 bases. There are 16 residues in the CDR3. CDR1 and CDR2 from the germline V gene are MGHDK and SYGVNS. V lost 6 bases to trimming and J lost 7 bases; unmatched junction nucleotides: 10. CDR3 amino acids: CASSLLGGQGNSPLHF. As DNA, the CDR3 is TGTGCCAGCAGCCTCCTGGGGGGACAGGGAAATTCACCCCTCCACTTT.

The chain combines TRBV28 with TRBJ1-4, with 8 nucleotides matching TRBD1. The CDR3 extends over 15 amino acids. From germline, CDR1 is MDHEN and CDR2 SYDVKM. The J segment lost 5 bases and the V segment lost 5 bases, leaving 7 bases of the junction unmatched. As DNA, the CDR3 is TGTGCCAGCAGTCTAAAACAGGGGGGGAATGAAAAACTGTTTTTT. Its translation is CASSLKQGGNEKLFF.

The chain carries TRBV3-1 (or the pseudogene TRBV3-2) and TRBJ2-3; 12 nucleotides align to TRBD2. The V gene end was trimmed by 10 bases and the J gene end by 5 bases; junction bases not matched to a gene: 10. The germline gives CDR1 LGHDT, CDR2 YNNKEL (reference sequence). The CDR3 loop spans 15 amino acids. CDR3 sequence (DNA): TGTGCCACTGGGACTAGCGGGCCGGCGGGAGATACGCAGTATTTT. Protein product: CATGTSGPAGDTQYF.

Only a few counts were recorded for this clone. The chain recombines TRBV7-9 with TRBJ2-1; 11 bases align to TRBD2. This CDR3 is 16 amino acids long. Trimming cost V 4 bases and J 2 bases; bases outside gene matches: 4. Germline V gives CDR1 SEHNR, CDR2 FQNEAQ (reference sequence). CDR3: CASSSPGLAAYNEQFF. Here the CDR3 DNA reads TGTGCCAGCAGCTCCCCGGGACTAGCGGCCTACAATGAGCAGTTCTTC.

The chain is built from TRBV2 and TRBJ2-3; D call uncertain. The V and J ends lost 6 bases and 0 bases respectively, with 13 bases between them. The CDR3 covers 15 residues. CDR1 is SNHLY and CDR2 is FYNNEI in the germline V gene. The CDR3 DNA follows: TGTGCCAGCAGACTGACGGAGACTAGCACAGATACGCAGTATTTT. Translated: CASRLTETSTDTQYF.

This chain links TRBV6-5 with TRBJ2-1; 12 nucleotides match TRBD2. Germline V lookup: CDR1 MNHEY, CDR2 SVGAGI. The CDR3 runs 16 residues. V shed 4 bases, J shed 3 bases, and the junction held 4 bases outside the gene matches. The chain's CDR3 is CASSSLTSGSYNEQFF. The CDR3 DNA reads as TGTGCCAGCAGTTCCCTGACTAGCGGGAGCTACAATGAGCAGTTCTTC.

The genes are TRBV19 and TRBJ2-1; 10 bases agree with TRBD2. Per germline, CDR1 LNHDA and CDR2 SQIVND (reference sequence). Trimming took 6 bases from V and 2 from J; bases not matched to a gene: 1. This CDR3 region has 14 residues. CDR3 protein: CASRLAGAYNEQFF. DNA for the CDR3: TGTGCCAGTAGGCTAGCGGGGGCCTACAATGAGCAGTTCTTC.

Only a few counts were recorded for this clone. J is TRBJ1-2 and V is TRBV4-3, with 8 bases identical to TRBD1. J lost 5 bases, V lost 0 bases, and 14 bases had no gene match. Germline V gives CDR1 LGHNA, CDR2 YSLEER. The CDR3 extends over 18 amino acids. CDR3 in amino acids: CASSQDSAGGAQGYGYTF. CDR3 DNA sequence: TGCGCCAGCAGCCAAGATTCGGCAGGGGGCGCGCAGGGGTATGGCTACACCTTC.

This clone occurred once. CDR3 nucleotides: TGCGCCAGCAGCCTGACAGGGGAAGAGACCCAGTACTTC. Translated, it gives CASSLTGEETQYF. The chain is built from TRBV5-1 and TRBJ2-5; TRBD1 matches 8 bases. The CDR3 length is 13 residues. Germline V gives CDR1 SGHRS, CDR2 YFSETQ. V was pared by 4 bases and J by 3 bases, with 2 bases of the junction left unmatched.

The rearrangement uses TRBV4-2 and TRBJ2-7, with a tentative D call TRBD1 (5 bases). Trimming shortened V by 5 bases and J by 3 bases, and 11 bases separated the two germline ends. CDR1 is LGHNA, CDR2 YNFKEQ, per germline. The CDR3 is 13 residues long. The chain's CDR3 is CASSLDRGYEQYF. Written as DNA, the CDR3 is TGTGCCAGCAGCTTAGACAGAGGCTACGAGCAGTACTTC.

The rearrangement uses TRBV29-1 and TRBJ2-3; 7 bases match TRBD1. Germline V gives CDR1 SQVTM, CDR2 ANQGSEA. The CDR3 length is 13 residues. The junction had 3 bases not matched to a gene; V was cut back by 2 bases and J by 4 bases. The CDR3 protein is CSVEQGTADTQYF. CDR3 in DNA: TGCAGCGTTGAACAGGGGACAGCAGATACGCAGTATTTT.